The clone carrying this T cell receptor (beta chain) has just a few counts. This entry belongs to a study of blood T cell repertoires in COVID-19. Study-wide background: The United States, Italy and Spain were the sources of the acute and convalescent COVID-19 samples.

Germline-derived CDR1 and CDR2 are LGHDT and YNNKEL (reference sequence). Trimming took 0 bases from V and 8 from J; bases not matched to a gene: 13. The CDR3 is 17 amino acids. TCRdb's table, derived via immunoSEQ multiplex PCR, lists solely in-frame clones and lacks some. The sample includes approximately 200,000 clones, 75% to 85% seen only once; the top ten take roughly 5.6%. Sample: peripheral blood. V gene TRBV3-1 (or the pseudogene TRBV3-2) combines with J gene TRBJ1-2; 9 positions match TRBD1. This clonotype was obtained from a middle-aged woman with COVID-19, enrolled during active disease. The CDR3, as DNA: TGTGCCAGCAGCCAAGACTCCCCACGGTTGGACAGGGGCGGCTACACCTTC. Translating it yields CASSQDSPRLDRGGYTF.